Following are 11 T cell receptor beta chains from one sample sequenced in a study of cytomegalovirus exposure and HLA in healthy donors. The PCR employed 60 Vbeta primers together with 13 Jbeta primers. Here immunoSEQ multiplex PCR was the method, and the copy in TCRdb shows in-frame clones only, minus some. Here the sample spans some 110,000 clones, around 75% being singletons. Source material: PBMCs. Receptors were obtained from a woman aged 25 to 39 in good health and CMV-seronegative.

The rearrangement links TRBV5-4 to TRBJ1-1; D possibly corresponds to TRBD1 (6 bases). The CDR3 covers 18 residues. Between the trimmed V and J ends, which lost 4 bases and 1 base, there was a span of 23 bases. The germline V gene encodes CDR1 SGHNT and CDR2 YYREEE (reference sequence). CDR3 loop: CASSPINVGHGENTEAFF. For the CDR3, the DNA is TGTGCCAGCAGCCCTATTAACGTGGGACATGGAGAGAACACTGAAGCTTTCTTT.

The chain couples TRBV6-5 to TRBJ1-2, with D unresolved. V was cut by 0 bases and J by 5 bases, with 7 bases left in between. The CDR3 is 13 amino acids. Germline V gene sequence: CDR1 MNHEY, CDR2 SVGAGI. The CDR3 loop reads CASSYSIGYGYTF. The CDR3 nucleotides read TGTGCCAGCAGTTACTCGATCGGGTATGGCTACACCTTC.

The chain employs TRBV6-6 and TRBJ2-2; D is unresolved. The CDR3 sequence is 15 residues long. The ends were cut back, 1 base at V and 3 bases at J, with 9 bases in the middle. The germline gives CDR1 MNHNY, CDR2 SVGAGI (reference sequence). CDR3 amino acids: CASSYYGVDTGELFF. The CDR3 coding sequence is TGTGCCAGCAGTTACTATGGAGTGGACACCGGGGAGCTGTTTTTT.

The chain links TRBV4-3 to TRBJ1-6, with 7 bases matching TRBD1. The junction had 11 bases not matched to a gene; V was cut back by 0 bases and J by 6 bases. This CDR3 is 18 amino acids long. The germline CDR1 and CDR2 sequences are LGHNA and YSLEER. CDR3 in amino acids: CASSQDPHRGDVNSPLHF. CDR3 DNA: TGCGCCAGCAGCCAAGATCCCCACAGGGGTGATGTTAATTCACCCCTCCACTTT.

CDR3 amino acids: CASSSIATGNTEAFF. DNA of the CDR3: TGTGCCAGCAGTTCAATTGCCACAGGGAACACTGAAGCTTTCTTT. The V gene is TRBV6-1, the J gene TRBJ1-1, with D possibly being TRBD1 (5 bases). The ends were cut back, 5 bases at V and 1 base at J, with 14 bases in the middle. This CDR3 has 15 residues. CDR1 is MNHNS, CDR2 SASEGT, per germline.

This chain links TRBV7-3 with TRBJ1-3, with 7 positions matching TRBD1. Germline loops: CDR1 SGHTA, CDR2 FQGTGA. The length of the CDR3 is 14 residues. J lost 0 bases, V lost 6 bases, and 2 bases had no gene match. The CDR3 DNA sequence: TGTGCCAGCAGTCCAGGGGGCTCTGGAAACACCATATATTTT. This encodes CASSPGGSGNTIYF.

CDR3 sequence (DNA): TGCGCCAGCAGTGAGGAACAGGGAAATGAGCAGTTCTTC. Its protein is CASSEEQGNEQFF. The chain couples TRBV10-1 to TRBJ2-1; D might be TRBD1 (6 bases). CDR1 and CDR2 from the germline V gene are WNHNN and SYGVQD (reference sequence). The CDR3 consists of 13 residues. Trimming took off 2 bases at V and 7 bases at J, with 9 bases between the two ends.

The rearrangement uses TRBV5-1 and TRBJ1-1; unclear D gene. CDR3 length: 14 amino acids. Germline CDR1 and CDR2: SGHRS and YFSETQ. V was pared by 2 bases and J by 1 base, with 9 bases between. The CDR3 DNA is TGCGCCAGCAGCTTTCCCAACAAGAACACTGAAGCTTTCTTT. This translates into CASSFPNKNTEAFF.

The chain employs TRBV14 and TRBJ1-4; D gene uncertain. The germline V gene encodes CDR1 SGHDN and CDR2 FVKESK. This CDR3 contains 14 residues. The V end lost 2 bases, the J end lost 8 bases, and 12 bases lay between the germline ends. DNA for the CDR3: TGTGCCAGCAGCCAACCCGGTCTCCGGGAAAAACTGTTTTTT. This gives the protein CASSQPGLREKLFF.

For the CDR3, the DNA is TGCGCCAGCAGCCAGGAGAATCACATGAACACTGAAGCTTTCTTT. The encoded protein is CASSQENHMNTEAFF. The V gene is TRBV4-1, the J gene TRBJ1-1; no clear D. Trimming took 3 bases from V and 0 from J, leaving 11 bases between them. Per germline, CDR1 MGHRA and CDR2 YSYEKL. This CDR3 comprises 15 residues.

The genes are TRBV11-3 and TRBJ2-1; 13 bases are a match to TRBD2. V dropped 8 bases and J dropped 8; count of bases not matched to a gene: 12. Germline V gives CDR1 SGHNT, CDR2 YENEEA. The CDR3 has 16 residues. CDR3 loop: CASARTGTSGDYEQFF. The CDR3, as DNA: TGTGCCAGCGCTCGAACCGGGACTAGCGGGGACTATGAGCAGTTCTTC.